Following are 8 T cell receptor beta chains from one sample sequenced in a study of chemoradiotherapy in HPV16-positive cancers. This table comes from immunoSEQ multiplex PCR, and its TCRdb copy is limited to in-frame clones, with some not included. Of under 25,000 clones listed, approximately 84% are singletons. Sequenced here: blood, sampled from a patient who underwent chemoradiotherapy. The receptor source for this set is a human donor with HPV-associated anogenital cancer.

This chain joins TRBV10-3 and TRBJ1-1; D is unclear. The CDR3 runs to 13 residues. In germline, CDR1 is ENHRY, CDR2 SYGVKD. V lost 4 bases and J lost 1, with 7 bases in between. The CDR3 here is CAISVRANTEAFF. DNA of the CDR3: TGTGCCATCAGTGTCCGCGCGAACACTGAAGCTTTCTTT.

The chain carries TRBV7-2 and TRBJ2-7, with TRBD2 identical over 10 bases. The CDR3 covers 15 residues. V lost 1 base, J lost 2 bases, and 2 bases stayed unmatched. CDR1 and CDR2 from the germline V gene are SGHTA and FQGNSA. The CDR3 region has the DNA TGTGCCAGCAGCTTAGTAGCGGGGGGCACCTACGAGCAGTACTTC. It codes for CASSLVAGGTYEQYF. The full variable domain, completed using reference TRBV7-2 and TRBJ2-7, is GAGVSQSPSNKVTEKGKDVELRCDPISGHTALYWYRQSLGQGLEFLIYFQGNSAPDKSGLPSDRFSAERTGGSVSTLTIQRTQQEDSAVYLCASSLVAGGTYEQYFGPGTRLTVT.

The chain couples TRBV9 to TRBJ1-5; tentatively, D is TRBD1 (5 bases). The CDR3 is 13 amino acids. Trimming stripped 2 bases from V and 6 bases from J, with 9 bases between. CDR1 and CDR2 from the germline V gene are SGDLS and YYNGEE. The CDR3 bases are TGTGCCAGCAGCGTGGGGGACGCTCAGCCCCAGCATTTT. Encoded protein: CASSVGDAQPQHF.

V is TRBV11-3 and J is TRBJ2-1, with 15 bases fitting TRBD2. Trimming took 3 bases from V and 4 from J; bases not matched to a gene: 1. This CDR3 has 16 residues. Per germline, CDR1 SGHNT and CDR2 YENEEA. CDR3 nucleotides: TGTGCCAGCAGCTTCGGACTAGCGGGGGGGTACAATGAGCAGTTCTTC. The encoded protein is CASSFGLAGGYNEQFF.

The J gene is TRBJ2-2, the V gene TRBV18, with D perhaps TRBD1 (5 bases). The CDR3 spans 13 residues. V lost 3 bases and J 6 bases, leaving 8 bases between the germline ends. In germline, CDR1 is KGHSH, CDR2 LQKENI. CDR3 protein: CASSPTGPGELFF. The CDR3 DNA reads TGTGCCAGCTCACCCACAGGCCCCGGGGAGCTGTTTTTT.

Written as DNA, the CDR3 is TGTGCCAGCAGCCAAGACAGGTCGAACACTGAAGCTTTCTTT. The encoded protein is CASSQDRSNTEAFF. V and J are TRBV4-2 and TRBJ1-1, with D unclear. The germline V gene encodes CDR1 LGHNA and CDR2 YNFKEQ. Trimming removed 0 bases from V and 1 base from J, with 6 bases in between. CDR3 length: 14 residues.

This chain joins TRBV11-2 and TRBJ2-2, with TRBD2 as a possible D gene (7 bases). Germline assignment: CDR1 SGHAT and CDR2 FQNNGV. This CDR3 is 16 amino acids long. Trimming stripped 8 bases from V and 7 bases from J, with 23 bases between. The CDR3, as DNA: TGTGCCAGCGCCCGAAGGGTGGGGGGGGGCATCGGGGAGCTGTTTTTT. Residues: CASARRVGGGIGELFF. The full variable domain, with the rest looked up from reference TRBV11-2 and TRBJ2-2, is EAGVAQSPRYKIIEKRQSVAFWCNPISGHATLYWYQQILGQGPKLLIQFQNNGVVDDSQLPKDRFSAERLKGVDSTLKIQPAKLEDSAVYLCASARRVGGGIGELFFGEGSRLTVL.

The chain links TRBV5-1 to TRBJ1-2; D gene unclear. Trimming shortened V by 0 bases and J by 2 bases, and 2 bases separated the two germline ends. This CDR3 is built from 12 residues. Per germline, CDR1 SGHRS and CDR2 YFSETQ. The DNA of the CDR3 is TGCGCCAGCAGCTTGGACAACTATGGCTACACCTTC. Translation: CASSLDNYGYTF.